Given below is one T cell receptor (beta chain) in context. Its cognate antigen has yet to be identified. Base qualities are missing; no much larger clone stands one base away. CDR1 and CDR2 were assigned from the germline V gene as MNHNS and SASEGT. Trimming removed 1 base from V and 1 base from J; the gene matches leave 2 bases unexplained. Including cysteine and phenylalanine, the CDR3 has 15 amino acids. Only the CDR3 region is kept as DNA, spanning 45 bases read in frame from base 1. The CDR3 regions of human TCRbeta chains were analyzed by immunosequencing. As for the original processing: Repertoire TCRs were matched against a reference library of SARS-CoV-2-specific TCRs generated with the MIRA antigen-specificity platform. Breadth meant the fraction of unique TCRs that were SARS-CoV-2-associated, whereas depth meant the fraction of total T cells that were SARS-CoV-2-associated. Each spike-specific TCR was assigned to its reactive spike region and to a CD4 or CD8 class using the MIRA data. Log10-transformed breadth and depth values were compared by one-way ANOVA with Sidak's multiple comparisons tests. Drawn from immuneACCESS, this table holds only the in-frame rearrangements with V and J called that TCRdb kept. Clones are partly lost; checked studies trace under half to an unresolved V gene and leave the rest unexplained. The V and J calls and the clone size are those of that table, but D and trimming were determined from the DNA. The sample profile shows about 110,000 clones; 80% to 95% of them were found once. Clones ranked in the top ten supply roughly 2.7% of the sample.

The entry originates in a study of T cell responses to AZD1222 COVID-19 vaccine (dated by TCRdb to about 2021). Concerning the study at large: TCR sequencing was performed for roughly 250 trial participants, of whom about 200 were given two doses of AZD1222 and around 26 were given two doses of MenACWY control vaccine. Trial participants were enrolled into age subgroups of 18-55, 56-69 and 70-plus years, which contained about 150, 28 and 57 TCR-sequenced participants, respectively.

What the work shows at the level of the full study, not this receptor alone: CD4 TCRs associated with the vaccine covered the entire spike protein, and the dominant responses were in regions 160-218 and 743-854. Reportedly, almost half of the unique spike-specific TCRs recognized epitopes lying outside the regions that are mutated in the B.1.351 and B.1.1.7 variants. Spike-specific TCR breadth and depth rose significantly after two AZD1222 doses compared with day 0 and with MenACWY recipients. Only a handful of AZD1222 recipients were SARS-CoV-2 seropositive at baseline, limiting conclusions about previously exposed vaccinees. Because no day 14 peak-response samples were available, the repertoires could be characterized only after the peak T cell response. Participants were mostly white British, with more females than males. The authors suggested clonal diversity may have been underestimated. In the small 56-69-year group, the increase in depth fell short of significance, most likely because of low power.

The time point label on this specimen signifies: about 28 days (+/-7) after the second vaccine dose. AZD1222 recipients with second doses at about 4 weeks or about 12 weeks were pooled, because spike-specific TCR depth and breadth did not differ between schedules. Vaccinee samples were obtained from the UK trials COV001 and COV002, which included a single-blind randomized controlled phase 2/3 trial of AZD1222 (ChAdOx1 nCoV-19) in healthy adults. For TCRbeta chain sequencing, PBMC samples were collected from trial participants at day 0 and at day 28 after the second dose. The specimen was peripheral blood, collected 28 days after the second AZD1222 dose. The sequence joins TRBV6-1 to TRBJ2-5; 8 nucleotides in the junction match TRBD2. This receptor was taken from an adult who received the AZD1222 COVID-19 vaccine. The nucleotide sequence reads as follows: TGTGCCAGCAGTGAAGTAGCGGGGAGCCAAGAGACCCAGTACTTC. Its translation is CASSEVAGSQETQYF.